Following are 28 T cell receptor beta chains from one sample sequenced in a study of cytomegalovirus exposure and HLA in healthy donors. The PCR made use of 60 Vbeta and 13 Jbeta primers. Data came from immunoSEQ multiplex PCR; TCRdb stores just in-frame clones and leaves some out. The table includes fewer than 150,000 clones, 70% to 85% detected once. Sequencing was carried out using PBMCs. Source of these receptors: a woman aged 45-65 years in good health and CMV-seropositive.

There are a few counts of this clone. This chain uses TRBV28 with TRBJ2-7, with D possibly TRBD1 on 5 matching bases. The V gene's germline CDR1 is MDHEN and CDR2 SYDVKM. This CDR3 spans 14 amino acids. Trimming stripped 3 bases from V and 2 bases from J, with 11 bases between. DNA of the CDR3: TGTGCCAGCAGTTTGGTAGCAGGGACCTACGAGCAGTACTTC. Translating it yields CASSLVAGTYEQYF.

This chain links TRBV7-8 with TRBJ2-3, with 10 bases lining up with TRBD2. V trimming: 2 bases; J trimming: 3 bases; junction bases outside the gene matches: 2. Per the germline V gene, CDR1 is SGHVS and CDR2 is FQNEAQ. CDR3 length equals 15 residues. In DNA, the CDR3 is TGTGCCAGCAGCTTACTAGCGGGGGCGACAGATACGCAGTATTTT. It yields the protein CASSLLAGATDTQYF.

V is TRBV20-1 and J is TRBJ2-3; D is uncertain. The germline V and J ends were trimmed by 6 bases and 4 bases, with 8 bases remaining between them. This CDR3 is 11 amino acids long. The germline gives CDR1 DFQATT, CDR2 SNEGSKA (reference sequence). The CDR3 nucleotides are TGCAGTGCCCGACGGGCAGATACGCAGTATTTT. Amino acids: CSARRADTQYF.

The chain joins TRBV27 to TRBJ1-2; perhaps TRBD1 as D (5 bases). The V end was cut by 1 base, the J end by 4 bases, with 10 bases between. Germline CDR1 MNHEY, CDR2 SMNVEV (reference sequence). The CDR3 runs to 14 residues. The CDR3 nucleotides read TGTGCCAGCAGTTTATATCAAAGGGGCTATGGCTACACCTTC. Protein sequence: CASSLYQRGYGYTF.

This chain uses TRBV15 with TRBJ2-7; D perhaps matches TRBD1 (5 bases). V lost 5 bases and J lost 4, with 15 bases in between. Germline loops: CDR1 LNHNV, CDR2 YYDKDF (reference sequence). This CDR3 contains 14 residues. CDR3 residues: CATSPQDSNYEQYF. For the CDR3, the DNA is TGTGCCACCAGCCCCCAAGACAGCAATTACGAGCAGTACTTC.

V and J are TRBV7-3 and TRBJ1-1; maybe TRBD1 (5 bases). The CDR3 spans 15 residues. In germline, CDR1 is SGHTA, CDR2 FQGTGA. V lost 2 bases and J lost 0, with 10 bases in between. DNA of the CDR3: TGTGCCAGCAGCTTAGTTGGGGCGTTGAACACTGAAGCTTTCTTT. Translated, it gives CASSLVGALNTEAFF.

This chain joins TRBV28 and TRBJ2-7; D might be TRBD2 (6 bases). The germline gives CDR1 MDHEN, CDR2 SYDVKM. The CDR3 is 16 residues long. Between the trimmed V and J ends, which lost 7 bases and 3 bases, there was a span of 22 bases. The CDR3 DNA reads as TGTGCCAGCATTCCGTCGGGGACGGGAGACGTCTACGAGCAGTACTTC. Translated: CASIPSGTGDVYEQYF. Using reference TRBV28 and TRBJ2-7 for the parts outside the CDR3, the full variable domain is DVKVTQSSRYLVKRTGEKVFLECVQDMDHENMFWYRQDPGLGLRLIYFSYDVKMKEKGDIPEGYSVSREKKERFSLILESASTNQTSMYLCASIPSGTGDVYEQYFGPGTRLTVT.

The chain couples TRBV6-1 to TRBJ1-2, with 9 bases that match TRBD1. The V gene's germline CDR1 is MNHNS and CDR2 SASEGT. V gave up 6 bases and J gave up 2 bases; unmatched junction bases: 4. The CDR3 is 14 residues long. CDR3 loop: CASRQGARNYGYTF. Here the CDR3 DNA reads TGTGCCAGCAGACAGGGGGCGCGGAACTATGGCTACACCTTC.

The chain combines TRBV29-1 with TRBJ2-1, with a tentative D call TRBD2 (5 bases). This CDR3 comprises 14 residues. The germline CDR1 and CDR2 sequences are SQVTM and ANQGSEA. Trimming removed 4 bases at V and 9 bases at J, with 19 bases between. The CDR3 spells CSVGAGSQGSEQFF. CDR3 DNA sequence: TGCAGCGTTGGGGCGGGCTCACAAGGAAGTGAGCAGTTCTTC.

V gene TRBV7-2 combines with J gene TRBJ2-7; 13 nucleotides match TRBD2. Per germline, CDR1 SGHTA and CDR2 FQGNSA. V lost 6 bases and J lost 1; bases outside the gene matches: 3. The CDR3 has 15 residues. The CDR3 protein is CASSQGLAGSYEQYF. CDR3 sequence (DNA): TGTGCCAGCAGTCAGGGACTAGCGGGATCCTACGAGCAGTACTTC. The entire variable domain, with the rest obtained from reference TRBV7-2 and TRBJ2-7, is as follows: GAGVSQSPSNKVTEKGKDVELRCDPISGHTALYWYRQSLGQGLEFLIYFQGNSAPDKSGLPSDRFSAERTGGSVSTLTIQRTQQEDSAVYLCASSQGLAGSYEQYFGPGTRLTVT.

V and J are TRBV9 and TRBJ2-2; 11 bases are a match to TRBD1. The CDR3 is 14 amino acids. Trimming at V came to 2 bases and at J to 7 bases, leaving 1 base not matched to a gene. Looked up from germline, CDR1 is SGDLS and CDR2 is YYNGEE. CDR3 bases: TGTGCCAGCAGCGTGGGACAGGGGGGCGGGGAGCTGTTTTTT. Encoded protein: CASSVGQGGGELFF. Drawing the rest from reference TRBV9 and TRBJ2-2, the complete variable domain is DSGVTQTPKHLITATGQRVTLRCSPRSGDLSVYWYQQSLDQGLQFLIQYYNGEERAKGNILERFSAQQFPDLHSELNLSSLELGDSALYFCASSVGQGGGELFFGEGSRLTVL.

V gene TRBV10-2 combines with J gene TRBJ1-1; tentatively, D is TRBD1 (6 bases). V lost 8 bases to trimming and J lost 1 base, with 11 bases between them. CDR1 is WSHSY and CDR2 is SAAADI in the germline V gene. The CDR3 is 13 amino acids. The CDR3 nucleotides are TGCGCCAGCTCCGGACAGCCGAACACTGAAGCTTTCTTT. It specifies CASSGQPNTEAFF.

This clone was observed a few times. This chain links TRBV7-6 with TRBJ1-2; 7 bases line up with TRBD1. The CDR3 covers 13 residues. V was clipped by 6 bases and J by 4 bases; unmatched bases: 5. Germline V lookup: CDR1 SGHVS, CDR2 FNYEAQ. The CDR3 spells CASSSGGTYGYTF. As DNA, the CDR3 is TGTGCCAGCAGTTCAGGGGGAACCTATGGCTACACCTTC.

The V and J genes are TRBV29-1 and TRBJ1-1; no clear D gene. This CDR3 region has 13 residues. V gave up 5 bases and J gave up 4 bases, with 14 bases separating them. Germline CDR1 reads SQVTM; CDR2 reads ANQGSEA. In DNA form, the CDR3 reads TGCAGCGTTCTTTACATGGAGGGCACTGAAGCTTTCTTT. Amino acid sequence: CSVLYMEGTEAFF.

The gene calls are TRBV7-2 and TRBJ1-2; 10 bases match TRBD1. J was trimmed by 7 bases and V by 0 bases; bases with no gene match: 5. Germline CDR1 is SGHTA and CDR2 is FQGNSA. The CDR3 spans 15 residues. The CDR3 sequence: CASSLATGGSRGYTF. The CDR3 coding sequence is TGTGCCAGCAGCTTAGCGACAGGGGGCTCTCGTGGCTACACCTTC. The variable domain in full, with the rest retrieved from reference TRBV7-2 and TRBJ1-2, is GAGVSQSPSNKVTEKGKDVELRCDPISGHTALYWYRQSLGQGLEFLIYFQGNSAPDKSGLPSDRFSAERTGGSVSTLTIQRTQQEDSAVYLCASSLATGGSRGYTFGSGTRLTVV.

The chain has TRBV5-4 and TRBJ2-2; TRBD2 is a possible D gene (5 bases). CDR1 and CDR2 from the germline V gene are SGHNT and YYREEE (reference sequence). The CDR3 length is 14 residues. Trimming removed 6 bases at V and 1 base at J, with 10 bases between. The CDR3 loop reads CASNSGLNTGELFF. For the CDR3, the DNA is TGTGCCAGCAACAGCGGATTGAACACCGGGGAGCTGTTTTTT.

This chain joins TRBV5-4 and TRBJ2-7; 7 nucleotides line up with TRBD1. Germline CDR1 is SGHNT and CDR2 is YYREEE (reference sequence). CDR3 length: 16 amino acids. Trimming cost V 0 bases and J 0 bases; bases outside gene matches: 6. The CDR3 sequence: CASSLEGQTSSYEQYF. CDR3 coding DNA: TGTGCCAGCAGCTTGGAGGGACAGACGAGCTCCTACGAGCAGTACTTC.

CDR3 residues: CASSRGQNTEAFF. Here the CDR3 DNA reads TGCGCCAGCAGCCGAGGACAGAACACTGAAGCTTTCTTT. The chain joins TRBV4-1 to TRBJ1-1; weak D call: TRBD1 (5 bases). The germline V and J ends were trimmed by 4 bases and 1 base, with 7 bases remaining between them. This CDR3 is built from 13 residues. CDR1 and CDR2 (germline): MGHRA, YSYEKL.

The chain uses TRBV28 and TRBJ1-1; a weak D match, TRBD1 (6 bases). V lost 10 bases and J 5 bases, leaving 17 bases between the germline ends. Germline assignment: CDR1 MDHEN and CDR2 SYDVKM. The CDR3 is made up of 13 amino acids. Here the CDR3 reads CATLGGDRTEAFF. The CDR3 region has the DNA TGTGCCACCCTAGGGGGGGATCGAACTGAAGCTTTCTTT.

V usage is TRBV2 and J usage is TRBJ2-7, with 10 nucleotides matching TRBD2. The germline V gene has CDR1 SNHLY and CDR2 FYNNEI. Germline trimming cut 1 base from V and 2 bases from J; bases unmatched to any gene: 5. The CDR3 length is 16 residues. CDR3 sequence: CASSEEGLAPPYEQYF. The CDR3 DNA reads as TGTGCCAGCAGTGAAGAGGGACTAGCGCCTCCCTACGAGCAGTACTTC.

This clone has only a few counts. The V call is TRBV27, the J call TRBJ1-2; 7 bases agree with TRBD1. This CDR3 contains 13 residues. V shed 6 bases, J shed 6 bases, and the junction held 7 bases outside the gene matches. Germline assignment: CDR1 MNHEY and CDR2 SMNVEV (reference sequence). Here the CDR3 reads CASRLGGANGYTF. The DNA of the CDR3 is TGTGCCAGCAGACTAGGGGGCGCGAATGGCTACACCTTC.

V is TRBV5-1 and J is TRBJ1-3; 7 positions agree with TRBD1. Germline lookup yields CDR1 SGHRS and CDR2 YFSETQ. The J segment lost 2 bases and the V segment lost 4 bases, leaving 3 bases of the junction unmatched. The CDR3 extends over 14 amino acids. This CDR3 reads CASSRDRAGNTIYF. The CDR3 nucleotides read TGCGCCAGCAGCCGTGACAGGGCTGGAAACACCATATATTTT.

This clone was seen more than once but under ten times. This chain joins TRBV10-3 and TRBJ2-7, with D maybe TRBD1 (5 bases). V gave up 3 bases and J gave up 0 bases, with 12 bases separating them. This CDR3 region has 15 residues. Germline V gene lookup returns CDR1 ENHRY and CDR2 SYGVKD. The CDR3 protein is CAISDEDTYSYEQYF. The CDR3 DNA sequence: TGTGCCATCAGTGACGAGGACACTTACTCCTACGAGCAGTACTTC.

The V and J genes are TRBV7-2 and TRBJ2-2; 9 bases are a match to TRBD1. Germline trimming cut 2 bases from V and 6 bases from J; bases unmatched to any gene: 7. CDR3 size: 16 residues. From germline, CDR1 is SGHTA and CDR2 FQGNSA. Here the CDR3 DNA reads TGTGCCAGCAGCTTATGGGACAGGGTGGAACCCGGGGAGCTGTTTTTT. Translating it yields CASSLWDRVEPGELFF.

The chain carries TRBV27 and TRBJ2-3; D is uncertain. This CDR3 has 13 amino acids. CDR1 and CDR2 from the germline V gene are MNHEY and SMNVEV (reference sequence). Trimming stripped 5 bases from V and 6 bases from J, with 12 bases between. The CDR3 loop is CASSGTAWDTQYF. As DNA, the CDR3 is TGTGCCAGCAGTGGCACAGCTTGGGATACGCAGTATTTT.

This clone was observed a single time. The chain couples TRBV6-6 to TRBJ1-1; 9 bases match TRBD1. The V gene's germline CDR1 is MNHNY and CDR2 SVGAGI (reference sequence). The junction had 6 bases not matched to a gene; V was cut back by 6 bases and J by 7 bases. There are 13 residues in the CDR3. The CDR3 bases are TGTGCCAGCAGCCAGGGACAGGGAATTGAAGCTTTCTTT. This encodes CASSQGQGIEAFF.

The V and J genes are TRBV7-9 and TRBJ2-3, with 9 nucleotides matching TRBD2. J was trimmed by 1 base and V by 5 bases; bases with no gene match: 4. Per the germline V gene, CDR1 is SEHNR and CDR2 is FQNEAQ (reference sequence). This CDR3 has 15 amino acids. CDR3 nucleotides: TGTGCCAGCAGCCCATTAGCGGGAGGCACAGATACGCAGTATTTT. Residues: CASSPLAGGTDTQYF. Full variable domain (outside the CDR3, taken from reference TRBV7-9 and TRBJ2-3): DTGVSQNPRHKITKRGQNVTFRCDPISEHNRLYWYRQTLGQGPEFLTYFQNEAQLEKSRLLSDRFSAERPKGSFSTLEIQRTEQGDSAMYLCASSPLAGGTDTQYFGPGTRLTVL.

This CDR3 is CASRRTSGNAAEQFF. The CDR3 DNA follows: TGTGCCAGCAGACGGACTAGCGGGAATGCGGCTGAGCAGTTCTTC. The rearrangement joins TRBV4-2 to TRBJ2-1; 12 bases fit TRBD2. Germline CDR1 is LGHNA and CDR2 is YNFKEQ. The CDR3 totals 15 residues. V shed 6 bases, J shed 9 bases, and the junction held 9 bases outside the gene matches.